This T cell receptor (beta chain) derives from a study of T cells expressing NK-cell markers. Study at large: Within the sequenced cohort of eight donors, seven exhibited HCMV seropositivity and one was seronegative. Study results and caveats: The contribution of dominant NKG2C+ clonotypes to CD8+ T cells in about 6 donors was about 1.0-7.0%.

In regard to this clonotype: Its antigen remains unknown.

TCRdb re-called the 5' RACE reads and catalogs CDR3 proteins one per entry, DNA excluded. This table holds 200,000 to 300,000 distinct CDR3 sequences. The CDR3 spans 16 residues. CDR1 SGHVS and CDR2 FQNEAQ come from the germline V gene. Sequenced: blood T cells: a sorted CD56 or NKG2C T cell subset, CD4+ or CD8+ T cells, or bulk PBMC T cells (not recorded which). The sequence was collected from a man between 18 and 29 years old in good health. The rearrangement links TRBV7-8 to TRBJ2-2; the TCRdb D gene call, TRBD1, has no DNA to confirm it. CDR3 residues: CACIPGQGLPTGELFF.